This T cell receptor beta chain is from a study of blood T cell repertoires in COVID-19. Sequenced by immunoSEQ multiplex PCR; TCRdb stores in-frame clones only, minus some. This table holds about 280,000 clones, nearly 90% found once. This CDR3 comprises 15 residues. Germline CDR1 is SGHRS and CDR2 is YFSETQ. V lost 6 bases and J lost 3; bases outside the gene matches: 8. The sequencing input was peripheral blood. The TCR sequence derives from a woman aged 25 to 39 with COVID-19, enrolled during active disease. The J gene is TRBJ2-3, the V gene TRBV5-1; 9 nucleotides align to TRBD2. The CDR3 protein is CASKLAAGGTDTQYF. DNA of the CDR3: TGCGCCAGCAAGCTTGCGGCGGGGGGGACAGATACGCAGTATTTT.